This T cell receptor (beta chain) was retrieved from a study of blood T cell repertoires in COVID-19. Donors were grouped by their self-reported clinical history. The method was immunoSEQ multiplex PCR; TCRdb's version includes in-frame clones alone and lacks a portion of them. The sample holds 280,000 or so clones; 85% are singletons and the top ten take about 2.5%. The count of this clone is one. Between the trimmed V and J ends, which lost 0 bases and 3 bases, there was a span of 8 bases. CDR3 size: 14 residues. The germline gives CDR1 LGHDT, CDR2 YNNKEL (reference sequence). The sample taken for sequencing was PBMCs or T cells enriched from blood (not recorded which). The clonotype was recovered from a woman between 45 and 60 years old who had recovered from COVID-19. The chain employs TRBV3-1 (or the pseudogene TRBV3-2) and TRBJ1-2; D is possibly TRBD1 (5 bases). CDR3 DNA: TGTGCCAGCAGCCAAGAGGTAGGGGACTATGGCTACACCTTC. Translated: CASSQEVGDYGYTF.